This TCR beta chain was captured by sequencing in a study of blood T cell repertoires in COVID-19. Study-level background: PBMCs, B-cell-depleted T cells, or T cells provided the cDNA or gDNA that made up the material.

Germline V gene lookup returns CDR1 SGDLS and CDR2 YYNGEE. Trimming cost V 3 bases and J 9 bases; bases outside gene matches: 5. This CDR3 comprises 13 residues. Authors' data handling: Estimation of nucleated cell counts relied on the amplification of reference gene primers. Repertoires were generated with immunoSEQ multiplex PCR, while TCRdb's copy carries only in-frame clones and drops some. That table furnishes V, J and clone size, whereas the DNA furnished D and trimming. The table lists roughly 160,000 clones, roughly 70% of them singletons, with 2.5% to 3% in the top ten. The specimen sequenced was peripheral blood. The chain couples TRBV9 to TRBJ2-2; TRBD2 matches 7 bases. The source is an elderly woman with acute or convalescent COVID-19. The DNA of the CDR3 is TGTGCCAGCAGCGGGACCGGGAGGAGGGAGCTGTTTTTT. Translating it yields CASSGTGRRELFF.